These T cell receptor beta chains were read from a single sample in a study of blood T cell repertoires in COVID-19. Sequenced by immunoSEQ multiplex PCR; TCRdb stores in-frame clones only, minus some. The data contain 230,000 or so clones, 88% of them singletons. The sequencing input was PBMCs or T cells enriched from blood (not recorded which). The receptors stem from a woman between 40 and 50 years old with acute COVID-19. Both conserved end residues are part of each CDR3. The D gene is left open where the match is weak. Where a row states a size, it is once, few, many or the class of an expanded clone; other rows omit it.

d_gene	v_gene	abundance	j_gene	len	CDR3aa	CDR3nt
TRBD1	TRBV29-1	NA	TRBJ1-2	13	CSGRTGDDYGYTF	TGCAGCGGAAGGACAGGGGATGACTATGGCTACACCTTC
NA	TRBV12-5	NA	TRBJ1-1	16	CASGLVTWGSDTEAFF	TGTGCTAGTGGTTTGGTAACGTGGGGCAGTGACACTGAAGCTTTCTTT
TRBD2	TRBV11-3	NA	TRBJ2-2	13	CASSPGGPGELFF	TGTGCCAGCAGCCCGGGGGGGCCCGGGGAGCTGTTTTTT
NA	TRBV21-1	NA	TRBJ2-5	14	CASSKEGKQETQYF	TGTGCCAGCAGCAAAGAGGGGAAACAAGAGACCCAGTACTTC
TRBD1	TRBV9	NA	TRBJ2-3	16	CASSAIQGYDWDTQYF	TGTGCCAGCAGCGCCATACAGGGGTATGATTGGGATACGCAGTATTTT
TRBD2	TRBV7-2	NA	TRBJ2-7	15	CASSLYSGGANEQYF	TGTGCCAGCAGCTTATATAGCGGGGGGGCTAACGAGCAGTACTTC
TRBD2	TRBV6-5	NA	TRBJ2-3	14	CASTAGGGVRTQYF	TGTGCCAGCACCGCGGGGGGGGGAGTCCGTACGCAGTATTTT
NA	TRBV6-6	NA	TRBJ1-6	13	CASSRSAGQTLHF	TGTGCCAGCAGTCGATCAGCGGGACAAACCCTCCACTTT
NA	TRBV2	NA	TRBJ2-5	15	CASSSIRGGKETQYF	TGTGCCAGCAGCAGTATACGGGGTGGAAAGGAGACCCAGTACTTC
NA	TRBV7-2	NA	TRBJ2-3	15	CASSLKRVGTDTQYF	TGTGCCAGCAGCTTAAAGAGGGTCGGCACAGATACGCAGTATTTT
TRBD1	TRBV7-9	NA	TRBJ1-5	16	CASSLNTGGSNQPQHF	TGTGCCAGCAGCTTGAATACAGGGGGTAGCAATCAGCCCCAGCATTTT
NA	TRBV5-5	NA	TRBJ1-5	15	CASSLGAGREQPQHF	TGTGCCAGCAGCTTGGGGGCAGGGAGGGAACAGCCCCAGCATTTT
TRBD2	TRBV5-1	NA	TRBJ2-5	16	CASSWEGSRFQETQYF	TGCGCCAGCAGCTGGGAGGGTTCTAGGTTCCAAGAGACCCAGTACTTC
TRBD2	TRBV10-2	NA	TRBJ2-7	14	CASSWTSSTYEQYF	TGCGCCAGCAGTTGGACTAGTTCTACCTACGAGCAGTACTTC
NA	TRBV30	NA	TRBJ1-2	13	CAWSVQDGYGYTF	TGTGCCTGGAGTGTACAGGACGGCTATGGCTACACCTTC
TRBD2	TRBV27	NA	TRBJ2-1	18	CASSLGLAGGPSYNEQFF	TGTGCCAGCAGTCTTGGACTAGCGGGAGGGCCCTCCTACAATGAGCAGTTCTTC
TRBD2	TRBV11-2	NA	TRBJ2-5	19	CASSLVAGTSVSYQETQYF	TGTGCCAGCAGCTTAGTAGCGGGGACTAGCGTCTCGTACCAAGAGACCCAGTACTTC
TRBD1	TRBV2	NA	TRBJ1-4	14	CASSGTATNEKLFF	TGTGCCAGCAGCGGGACAGCAACTAATGAAAAACTGTTTTTT
TRBD1	TRBV5-8	NA	TRBJ1-6	15	CASSGTTGSGSPLHF	TGTGCCAGCAGCGGGACGACAGGGTCAGGTTCACCCCTCCACTTT
TRBD1	TRBV5-1	NA	TRBJ2-3	19	CASSQTPGQGASSTDTQYF	TGCGCCAGCAGCCAGACTCCGGGACAGGGGGCTTCTAGCACAGATACGCAGTATTTT
TRBD2	TRBV2	NA	TRBJ2-1	13	CASTRGDYNEQFF	TGTGCCAGCACCCGGGGGGATTACAATGAGCAGTTCTTC
NA	TRBV27	NA	TRBJ1-1	14	CASSPRQKNTEAFF	TGTGCCAGCAGTCCGCGGCAGAAGAACACTGAAGCTTTCTTT
NA	TRBV10-3	once	TRBJ2-5	16	CATTPRRDLGVETQYF	TGTGCCACCACCCCCCGGAGGGACTTGGGAGTAGAGACCCAGTACTTC
TRBD1	TRBV9	NA	TRBJ2-2	16	CASSVGTGANTGELFF	TGTGCCAGCAGCGTTGGGACAGGAGCGAACACCGGGGAGCTGTTTTTT